Given below is one T cell receptor beta chain in context. This clone's antigen is unknown. Per-nucleotide qualities are absent, and no much larger clonotype sits a single base away. The cysteine opens and the phenylalanine closes a CDR3 of 14 amino acids. Kept here is only the CDR3 DNA, which spans 42 bases and is read in frame from base 1. The germline V end is reduced by 6 bases and the J end by 1 base; junction bases left unmatched: 6. CDR1 and CDR2 (LNHDA, SQIVND) derive from the germline V gene (reference sequence). The data were obtained in a study of STAT5B mutations in CD4+ large granular lymphocyte leukemia (dated by TCRdb to between 2020 and 2023). In the study overall: Among the healthy controls, the CDR3 'QG' motif was associated with a particular HLA allele. Flow cytometry on FACSCanto II or FACSVerse showed that the purified fractions were more than 95% pure among lymphocytes. TCRbeta repertoires of CD4+ T-cell large granular lymphocyte leukemia patients were compared with those of healthy blood donors.

The immunoSEQ assay at survey resolution was applied to genomic DNA for sequencing of TCRbeta rearrangements. The original methods were these. A lowest detectable productive clonotype frequency of 2.59 x 10-5 was observed in the TCR sequencing data. Only productive TCRbeta rearrangements, defined as complete and in-frame sequences, were included in the analyses. Clonality for each sample was calculated as Simpson clonality in the immunoSEQ Analyzer version 3.0. Clones were grouped by frequency into very rare, small, medium, large (1-20%) or hyperexpanded (>20%) categories. Generation probabilities were estimated with OLGA 1.2.3, V-gene circos plots were made with VDJtools, specificities were looked up in VDJdb, and CDR3 motifs were identified with GLIPH. TCRdb mirrors the immuneACCESS table, restricted to in-frame sequences. Some clones are absent from its copies; in checked studies, under half trace to an unresolved V gene, and the reason for the others is unknown. Clonal size and the V and J genes are those of that table, whereas D and trimming came from the DNA. In all, the sample holds about 45,000 clones, and around 85% of those were seen once. The ten largest make up 2.6% of the sample.

Broad study findings and their caveats: TRBV06-family usage was enriched among the top patient clones (8/27) compared with healthy controls (2/35). Main leukemic clonotypes were private to each patient, although about 25% appeared at low frequency in other patients' non-leukemic repertoires. Greater clonality appeared to be present in CD4-sorted patient repertoires than in healthy CD4+ repertoires, and the difference was retained after the putative leukemic clones were removed. The data were not HLA-matched, and the relatively small sample size could explain the higher clonality seen in CD4+ compared with CD8+ T-LGLL.

The healthy controls were some 36 blood donors, and the buffy coats of these donors were supplied by the Finnish Red Cross blood service. All TCR-sequenced material derived from peripheral blood: patient blood samples and healthy donor buffy coats. Ficoll-Hypaque gradient centrifugation was used to isolate peripheral blood mononuclear cells. Magnetic purification was used to isolate CD4+ cells from the buffy coats of the healthy controls. The Gentra Puregene Cell and Tissue kit was used to extract genomic DNA, and a Qubit 2.0 fluorometer was used to measure the amount of genomic DNA. The TCR was taken from a human donor in good health. The rearranged chain carries TRBV19 and TRBJ2-7; TRBD1 fits 7 bases in the junction. The sequenced sample was CD4+ T cells from blood buffy coats. The CDR3 has the sequence CASSQQQGSYEQYF. Here is the DNA: TGTGCCAGTAGCCAACAACAGGGGTCCTACGAGCAGTACTTC.